These 24 T cell receptor beta chains were all obtained from the same sample, sequenced in a study of cytomegalovirus exposure and HLA in healthy donors. The PCR was carried out with 60 Vbeta primers and 13 Jbeta primers. This table comes from immunoSEQ multiplex PCR, and its TCRdb copy is limited to in-frame clones, with some not included. The repertoire holds 100,000 to 150,000 clones, with roughly 82% as singletons. The sequenced sample was PBMCs. The receptors shown here come from a woman between 18 and 29 years old in good health and CMV-seronegative.

This chain joins TRBV30 and TRBJ2-2; 8 positions agree with TRBD1. CDR3 length equals 13 residues. The germline V gene encodes CDR1 GTSNPN and CDR2 SVGIG (reference sequence). Trimming took 2 bases from V and 7 from J; bases not matched to a gene: 3. Here the CDR3 reads CAWSRQGNGELFF. The CDR3, as DNA: TGTGCCTGGAGTAGACAGGGGAACGGGGAGCTGTTTTTT.

This clone was counted between two and nine times. The chain has TRBV2 and TRBJ1-1; D remains ambiguous. The CDR3 consists of 11 residues. Germline CDR1 and CDR2: SNHLY and FYNNEI. V gave up 3 bases and J gave up 4 bases, with 3 bases separating them. The CDR3 loop reads CASSDITEAFF. DNA of the CDR3: TGTGCCAGCAGTGACATCACTGAAGCTTTCTTT.

This clone was observed a single time. The gene calls are TRBV28 and TRBJ1-2; 9 nucleotides match TRBD1. This CDR3 contains 13 residues. The germline V gene has CDR1 MDHEN and CDR2 SYDVKM. J was trimmed by 12 bases and V by 3 bases; bases with no gene match: 8. CDR3 nucleotide sequence: TGTGCCAGCAGTTTGATTCGAACAGGGGGCGACACCTTC. Translation gives CASSLIRTGGDTF.

V usage is TRBV18 and J usage is TRBJ2-2, with D maybe TRBD2 (5 bases). The germline V gene has CDR1 KGHSH and CDR2 LQKENI. Trimming pared 6 bases from V and 5 bases from J, leaving 13 bases between. The CDR3 sequence is 14 residues long. The CDR3 DNA follows: TGTGCCAGCTCTCCTTTACCGGGAACCGGGGAGCTGTTTTTT. Amino acid sequence: CASSPLPGTGELFF. Supplemented by reference TRBV18 and TRBJ2-2, the full variable domain reads NAGVMQNPRHLVRRRGQEARLRCSPMKGHSHVYWYRQLPEEGLKFMVYLQKENIIDESGMPKERFSAEFPKEGPSILRIQQVVRGDSAAYFCASSPLPGTGELFFGEGSRLTVL.

This clone was seen just once. V gene TRBV18 combines with J gene TRBJ1-1; 9 nucleotides align to TRBD1. CDR1 and CDR2 from the germline V gene are KGHSH and LQKENI. V gave up 1 base and J gave up 7 bases; unmatched junction bases: 10. The CDR3 is 16 amino acids. CDR3 in DNA: TGTGCCAGCTCACCACGGGGGGGACAGGGAAAAGGTGAAGCTTTCTTT. Protein: CASSPRGGQGKGEAFF.

The gene calls are TRBV19 and TRBJ2-5, with a weak D call TRBD1 (5 bases). Trimming took 3 bases from V and 2 from J, leaving 7 bases between them. The CDR3 runs 13 residues. The germline V gene encodes CDR1 LNHDA and CDR2 SQIVND (reference sequence). CDR3 DNA: TGTGCCAGTAGTATTACAGGACAAGAGACCCAGTACTTC. Translated, it gives CASSITGQETQYF.

Concerning this clone: An end of the junction differs from the germline gene, which may be a read error. This sequence joins TRBV6-5 and TRBJ2-7; a possible D gene is TRBD1 (5 bases). CDR3 length: 11 residues. Germline CDR1 reads MNHEY; CDR2 reads SVGAGI. The CDR3 region is CASSYSGVDHF. DNA of the CDR3: TGTGCCAGCAGTTACTCAGGGGTAGACCACTTC.

The CDR3 is CSGRWTLNTEAFF. Here the CDR3 DNA reads TGCAGCGGGCGTTGGACTTTGAACACTGAAGCTTTCTTT. This rearrangement joins TRBV29-1 to TRBJ1-1; the D is unclear. Germline-derived CDR1 and CDR2 are SQVTM and ANQGSEA. Trimming pared 7 bases from V and 0 bases from J, leaving 12 bases between. The CDR3 totals 13 residues.

This clone was observed a handful of times. The V and J genes are TRBV4-1 and TRBJ1-1, with 7 bases fitting TRBD1. The CDR3 is made up of 20 amino acids. Germline values: CDR1 MGHRA, CDR2 YSYEKL. Unmatched junction bases numbered 18, after V lost 1 base and J lost 1 base. CDR3 nucleotides: TGCGCCAGCAGCCAAGGTATTTTTGGTATGTTGGGACAGAGGAACACTGAAGCTTTCTTT. Encoded protein: CASSQGIFGMLGQRNTEAFF.

The chain joins TRBV6-1 to TRBJ2-2, with a possible D match to TRBD2 (6 bases). In germline, CDR1 is MNHNS, CDR2 SASEGT. This CDR3 comprises 18 residues. V shed 2 bases and J shed 4 bases, with 20 bases lying between them. CDR3 nucleotides: TGTGCCAGCAGTGAATGGTGGGTTGGGGGGACGACCACCGGGGAGCTGTTTTTT. Amino acid sequence: CASSEWWVGGTTTGELFF.

The J gene is TRBJ2-1, the V gene TRBV5-4, with 7 bases that match TRBD1. The CDR3 is 13 residues long. The germline gives CDR1 SGHNT, CDR2 YYREEE (reference sequence). The V and J ends lost 3 bases and 5 bases, in that order; junction bases with no gene match: 2. The CDR3 is CASSYGQDNEQFF. Written as DNA, the CDR3 is TGTGCCAGCAGCTACGGACAGGACAATGAGCAGTTCTTC.

CDR3 DNA: TGTGCCAGCAGCGCCTGGGGGGGACCCCAGCATTTT. It is translated as CASSAWGGPQHF. This sequence joins TRBV5-5 and TRBJ1-5, with D possibly TRBD1 on 5 matching bases. Trimming took 4 bases from V and 10 from J, leaving 12 bases between them. The CDR3 is 12 residues long. Germline CDR1 and CDR2: SGHKS and YYEKEE (reference sequence). Looking up the rest from reference TRBV5-5 and TRBJ1-5 gives the full variable domain: DAGVTQSPTHLIKTRGQQVTLRCSPISGHKSVSWYQQVLGQGPQFIFQYYEKEERGRGNFPDRFSARQFPNYSSELNVNALLLGDSALYLCASSAWGGPQHFGDGTRLSIL.

The CDR3 is CASSQVLTEYNSPLHF. The CDR3 DNA is TGCGCCAGCAGCCAAGTCCTAACAGAATATAATTCACCCCTCCACTTT. V gene TRBV4-3 combines with J gene TRBJ1-6; D uncertain. V lost 1 base to trimming and J lost 4 bases, with 11 bases between them. Germline values: CDR1 LGHNA, CDR2 YSLEER. The CDR3 has 16 residues.

V usage is TRBV18 and J usage is TRBJ1-4, with D unclear. The CDR3 loop spans 14 amino acids. V was shortened by 4 bases and J by 0 bases, with 6 bases between the two germline ends. From germline, CDR1 is KGHSH and CDR2 LQKENI. In nucleotides, the CDR3 is TGTGCCAGCTCACTAGATACAACTAATGAAAAACTGTTTTTT. It specifies CASSLDTTNEKLFF.

This chain connects TRBV6-1 to TRBJ2-1; D unclear. Germline assignment: CDR1 MNHNS and CDR2 SASEGT. The germline V and J ends were trimmed by 1 base and 0 bases, with 4 bases remaining between them. The CDR3 runs 14 residues. In DNA, the CDR3 is TGTGCCAGCAGTGAAGTAGTCTCCTACAATGAGCAGTTCTTC. Protein product: CASSEVVSYNEQFF.

As DNA, the CDR3 is TGCGCCAGCAGACACAGGGAAGGGGAAAAACTGTTTTTT. Its translation is CASRHREGEKLFF. The chain recombines TRBV4-3 with TRBJ1-4; possibly TRBD1 for D (6 bases). V was cut by 6 bases and J by 8 bases, with 13 bases left in between. The length of the CDR3 is 13 residues. From germline, CDR1 is LGHNA and CDR2 YSLEER.

Worth noting for this clone: Additional DNA sequences in this sample encode the identical CDR3. The chain uses TRBV7-8 and TRBJ1-2, with a tentative D call TRBD1 (5 bases). This CDR3 contains 13 residues. V gave up 1 base and J gave up 8 bases, with 11 bases separating them. Germline loops: CDR1 SGHVS, CDR2 FQNEAQ. CDR3: CASSLEGDRGYTF. CDR3 coding DNA: TGTGCCAGCAGCTTAGAAGGGGATAGAGGCTACACCTTC.

The chain joins TRBV7-9 to TRBJ2-1; TRBD2 aligns across 11 bases. The germline CDR1 and CDR2 sequences are SEHNR and FQNEAQ (reference sequence). V shed 3 bases and J 14 bases; nucleotides not matched to a gene: 0. The CDR3 contains 11 residues. The CDR3 loop reads CASSLTSGKFF. The CDR3 DNA reads as TGTGCCAGCAGCTTGACTAGCGGGAAGTTCTTC. Looking up the rest from reference TRBV7-9 and TRBJ2-1 gives the full variable domain: DTGVSQNPRHKITKRGQNVTFRCDPISEHNRLYWYRQTLGQGPEFLTYFQNEAQLEKSRLLSDRFSAERPKGSFSTLEIQRTEQGDSAMYLCASSLTSGKFFGPGTRLTVL.

The chain has TRBV5-1 and TRBJ2-7; D is possibly TRBD2 (5 bases). The CDR3 has 15 amino acids. Per germline, CDR1 SGHRS and CDR2 YFSETQ. V dropped 0 bases and J dropped 0 bases, with 10 bases sitting between them. CDR3 sequence (DNA): TGCGCCAGCAGCTTGGCCCCGGGGAGCTCCTACGAGCAGTACTTC. Its protein is CASSLAPGSSYEQYF.

The chain combines TRBV6-6 with TRBJ1-4, with D possibly TRBD1 on 5 matching bases. The V gene lost 7 bases and the J gene lost 5 bases, with 17 bases spanning the gap. The CDR3 loop spans 15 amino acids. Germline CDR1 is MNHNY and CDR2 is SVGAGI (reference sequence). The CDR3 reads CASTSGEEGNEKLFF. Here the CDR3 DNA reads TGTGCCAGCACCTCAGGTGAGGAGGGGAATGAAAAACTGTTTTTT.

The chain links TRBV5-4 to TRBJ1-2; D is unresolved. This CDR3 contains 13 residues. CDR1 and CDR2 (germline): SGHNT, YYREEE (reference sequence). Trimming shortened V by 0 bases and J by 4 bases, and 7 bases separated the two germline ends. CDR3 coding DNA: TGTGCCAGCAGCTTGGATCGGGGCTATGGCTACACCTTC. This codes for CASSLDRGYGYTF.

The J gene is TRBJ2-5, the V gene TRBV25-1; D might be TRBD2 (5 bases). The germline V and J ends were trimmed by 6 bases and 5 bases, with 10 bases remaining between them. Per germline, CDR1 MGHDK and CDR2 SYGVNS. The CDR3 runs 12 residues. CDR3 amino acids: CASRRASETQYF. CDR3 nucleotides: TGTGCCAGCAGGAGGGCCTCGGAGACCCAGTACTTC.

CDR3 coding DNA: TGTGCCAGCACCCTAACAGGGTGGGGTGAAAAACTGTTTTTT. This encodes CASTLTGWGEKLFF. The gene calls are TRBV7-2 and TRBJ1-4; possibly TRBD1 for D (6 bases). Between the trimmed V and J ends, which lost 7 bases and 7 bases, there was a span of 16 bases. The CDR3 has 14 residues. The germline V gene encodes CDR1 SGHTA and CDR2 FQGNSA.

This chain uses TRBV2 with TRBJ1-1, with a tentative D call TRBD1 (5 bases). This CDR3 is 14 amino acids long. The germline V and J ends were trimmed by 8 bases and 0 bases, with 13 bases remaining between them. Per the germline V gene, CDR1 is SNHLY and CDR2 is FYNNEI. The CDR3 here is CASSRGSLNTEAFF. The CDR3 DNA follows: TGTGCCAGCTCGCGGGGCAGTTTGAACACTGAAGCTTTCTTT.